The 3 T cell receptor beta chains listed next were all sequenced from one sample in a study of shared clonotypes between healthy human individuals. This table comes from immunoSEQ multiplex PCR, and its TCRdb copy is limited to in-frame clones, with some not included. The profile shows about 2 million clones, 95% of them singletons. The sequencing input was naive CD4+ T cells sorted from blood. The sample's subset: CD45RA+ positively selected. Receptors originate from a man younger than 35 in good health.

The rearrangement joins TRBV28 to TRBJ2-7; 8 positions match TRBD1. Germline assignment: CDR1 MDHEN and CDR2 SYDVKM. V gave up 6 bases and J gave up 0 bases; unmatched junction bases: 4. The CDR3 consists of 14 residues. CDR3 loop: CASSGTGVSYEQYF. The CDR3 coding sequence is TGTGCCAGCAGCGGGACAGGCGTCTCCTACGAGCAGTACTTC.

This chain connects TRBV11-2 to TRBJ1-2; D is unresolved. Germline V lookup: CDR1 SGHAT, CDR2 FQNNGV. The CDR3 spans 11 residues. V lost 6 bases, J lost 8 bases, and 10 bases lay in between. In nucleotides, the CDR3 is TGTGCCAGCAGTATAGGTCCGGGCTACACCTTC. Translated: CASSIGPGYTF.

V is TRBV15 and J is TRBJ1-4; D is undetermined. The V gene lost 1 base and the J gene lost 5 bases, with 17 bases spanning the gap. The CDR3 runs 17 residues. Germline V CDR1 and CDR2: LNHNV, YYDKDF (reference sequence). The CDR3 reads CATSRARLAGRNEKLFF. The CDR3 DNA sequence: TGTGCCACCAGCAGAGCGCGGTTGGCAGGCAGAAATGAAAAACTGTTTTTT.